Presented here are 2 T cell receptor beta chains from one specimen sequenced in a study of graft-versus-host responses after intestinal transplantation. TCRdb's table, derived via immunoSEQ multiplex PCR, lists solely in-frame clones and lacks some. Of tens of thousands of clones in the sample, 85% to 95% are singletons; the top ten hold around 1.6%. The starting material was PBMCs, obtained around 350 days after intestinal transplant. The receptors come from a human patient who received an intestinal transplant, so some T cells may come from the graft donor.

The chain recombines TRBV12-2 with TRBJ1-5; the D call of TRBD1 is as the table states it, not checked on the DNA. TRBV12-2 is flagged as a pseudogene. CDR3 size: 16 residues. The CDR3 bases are TGTGCAAGTCGCTTAGAGCCCGCAGGGATTGATCAGCCCCAGCATTTT. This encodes CASRLEPAGIDQPQHF.

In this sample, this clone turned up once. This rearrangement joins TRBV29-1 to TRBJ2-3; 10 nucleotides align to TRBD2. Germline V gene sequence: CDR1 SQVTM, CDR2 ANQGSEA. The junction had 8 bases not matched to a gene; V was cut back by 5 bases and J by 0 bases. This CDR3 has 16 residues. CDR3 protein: CSVTRTSGHSTDTQYF. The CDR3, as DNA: TGCAGCGTTACAAGGACTAGCGGCCATAGCACAGATACGCAGTATTTT.